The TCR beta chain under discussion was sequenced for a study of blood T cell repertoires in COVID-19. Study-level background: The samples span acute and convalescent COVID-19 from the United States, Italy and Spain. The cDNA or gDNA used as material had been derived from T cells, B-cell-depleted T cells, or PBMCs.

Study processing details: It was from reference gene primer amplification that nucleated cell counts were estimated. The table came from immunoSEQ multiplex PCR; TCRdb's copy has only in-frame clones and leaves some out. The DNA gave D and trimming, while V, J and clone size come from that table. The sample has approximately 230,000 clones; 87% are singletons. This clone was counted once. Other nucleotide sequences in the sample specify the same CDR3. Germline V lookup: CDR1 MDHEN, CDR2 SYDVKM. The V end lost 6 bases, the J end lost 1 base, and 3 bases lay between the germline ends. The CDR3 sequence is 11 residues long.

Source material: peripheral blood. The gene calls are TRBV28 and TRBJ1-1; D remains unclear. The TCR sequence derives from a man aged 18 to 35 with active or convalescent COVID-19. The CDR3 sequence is CASRRNTEAFF. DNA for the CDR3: TGTGCCAGCAGGAGGAACACTGAAGCTTTCTTT.